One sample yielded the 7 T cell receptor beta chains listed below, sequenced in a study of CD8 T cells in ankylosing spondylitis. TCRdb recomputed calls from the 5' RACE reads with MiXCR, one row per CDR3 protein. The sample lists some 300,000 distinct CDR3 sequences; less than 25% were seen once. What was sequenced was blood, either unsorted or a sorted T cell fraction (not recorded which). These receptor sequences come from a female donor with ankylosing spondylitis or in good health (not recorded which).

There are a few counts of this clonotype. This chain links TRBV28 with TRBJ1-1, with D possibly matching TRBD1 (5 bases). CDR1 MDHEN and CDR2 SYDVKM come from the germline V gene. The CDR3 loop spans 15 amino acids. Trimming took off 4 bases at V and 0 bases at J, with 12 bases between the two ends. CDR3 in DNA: TGTGCCAGCAGTTCCCCGGGACGGCTGAACACTGAAGCTTTCTTT. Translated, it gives CASSSPGRLNTEAFF.

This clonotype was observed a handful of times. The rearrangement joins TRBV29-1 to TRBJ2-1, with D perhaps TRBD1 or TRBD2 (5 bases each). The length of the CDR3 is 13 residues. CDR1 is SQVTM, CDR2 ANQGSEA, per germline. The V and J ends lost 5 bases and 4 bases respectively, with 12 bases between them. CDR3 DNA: TGCAGCGTTTCCCGGGACCTTTACAATGAGCAGTTCTTC. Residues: CSVSRDLYNEQFF.

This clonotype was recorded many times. In nucleotides, the CDR3 is TGCGCCAGCAGCTACCGTCGACAGTCCTACGAGCAGTACTTC. Translating it yields CASSYRRQSYEQYF. The chain has TRBV5-1 and TRBJ2-7; a weak D match, TRBD1 (5 bases). Trimming took off 3 bases at V and 1 base at J, with 11 bases between the two ends. Per germline, CDR1 SGHRS and CDR2 YFSETQ. CDR3 length: 14 amino acids.

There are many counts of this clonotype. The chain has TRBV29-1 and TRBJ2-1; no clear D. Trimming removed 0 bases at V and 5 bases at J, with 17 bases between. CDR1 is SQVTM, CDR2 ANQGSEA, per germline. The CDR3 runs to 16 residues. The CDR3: CSVEDLMIVGNNEQFF. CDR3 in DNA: TGCAGCGTTGAAGATTTAATGATAGTGGGGAACAATGAGCAGTTCTTC.

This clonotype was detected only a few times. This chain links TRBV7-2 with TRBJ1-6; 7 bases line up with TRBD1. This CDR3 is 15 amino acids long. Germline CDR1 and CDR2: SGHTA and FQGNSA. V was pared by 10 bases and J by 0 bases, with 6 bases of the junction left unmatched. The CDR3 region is CAIRTGSSYNSPLHF. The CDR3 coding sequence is TGTGCCATAAGGACAGGAAGCTCCTATAATTCACCCCTCCACTTT.

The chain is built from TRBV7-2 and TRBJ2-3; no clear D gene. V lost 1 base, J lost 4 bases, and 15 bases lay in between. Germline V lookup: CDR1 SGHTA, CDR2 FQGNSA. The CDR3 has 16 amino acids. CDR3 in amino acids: CASSLEVGDPPDTQYF. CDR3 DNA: TGTGCCAGCAGCTTAGAGGTTGGGGATCCACCAGATACGCAGTATTTT.

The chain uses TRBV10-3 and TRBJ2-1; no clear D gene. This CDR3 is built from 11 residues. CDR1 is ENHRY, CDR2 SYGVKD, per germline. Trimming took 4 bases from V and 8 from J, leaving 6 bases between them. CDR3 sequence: CAISVGDEQFF. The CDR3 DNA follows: TGTGCCATCAGTGTTGGTGATGAGCAGTTCTTC.